These T cell receptor beta chains were read from a single sample in a study of blood T cell repertoires in COVID-19. Method: immunoSEQ multiplex PCR; TCRdb's copy keeps in-frame clones and lacks some. There are roughly 300,000 clones in the sample; approximately 90% occur only once, and around 9.3% lies in the top ten. Material: PBMCs or T cells enriched from blood (not recorded which). The receptors originated from a woman between 18 and 29 years old who had recovered from COVID-19. Each CDR3 is given with its conserved first and last residue. D genes are given only for firm matches. Not every row has a clone size; where given, it reads once, few, many or a size class.

D	size	V	J	DNA	CDR3
NA	NA	TRBV6-5	TRBJ2-1	TGTGCCAGCAGGAAGGTGGGGAGCTCCTACAATGAGCAGTTCTTC	CASRKVGSSYNEQFF
NA	NA	TRBV7-2	TRBJ1-5	TGTGCCAGCAGCTTAGTGCTCTGGGGGGACCAGCATTTT	CASSLVLWGDQHF
TRBD1	NA	TRBV25-1	TRBJ1-3	TGTGCCAGCAGTGTCCCTAGGACAGGAGGAAACACCATATATTTT	CASSVPRTGGNTIYF
NA	NA	TRBV3-1/TRBV3-2	TRBJ1-1	TGTGCCAGCAGCCAAGAGGGACTCGGCACTGAAGCTTTCTTT	CASSQEGLGTEAFF
NA	once	TRBV27	TRBJ1-6	TGTGCCAGCAGTTCCGCTCGGACAGCCTATAATTCACCCCTCCACTTT	CASSSARTAYNSPLHF
TRBD1	NA	TRBV19	TRBJ1-5	TGTGCCAGTAGTATATTAGGGACAGTAGCTCAGCCCCAGCATTTT	CASSILGTVAQPQHF
NA	once	TRBV27	TRBJ2-1	TGTGCCAGCAGTTTAGCAGGGGGGCCCTACAATGAGCAGTTCTTC	CASSLAGGPYNEQFF
TRBD1	once	TRBV11-2	TRBJ2-1	TGTGCCAGCAGCCAAGACAGGGCCCGCCGATACAATGAGCAGTTCTTC	CASSQDRARRYNEQFF
TRBD1	once	TRBV4-2	TRBJ2-1	TGTGCCAGCAGCCAAGATCAGGGACAGGGCCCCTACAATGAGCAGTTCTTC	CASSQDQGQGPYNEQFF
NA	NA	TRBV3-1/TRBV3-2	TRBJ2-1	TGTGCCAGCAGCCAACCAAAGCGGGTAGGCAATGAGCAGTTCTTC	CASSQPKRVGNEQFF
NA	NA	TRBV6-1	TRBJ1-2	TGTGCCAGCAGTGAAGCTTTGCAGGGTAACTATGGCTACACCTTC	CASSEALQGNYGYTF
NA	NA	TRBV19	TRBJ1-1	TGTGCCAGTAATCTCATACAGGGAGGGGGGATGAACACTGAAGCTTTCTTT	CASNLIQGGGMNTEAFF
NA	NA	TRBV7-9	TRBJ2-7	TGTGCCAGCAGCCCCGAACAGTACAGCTACGAGCAGTACTTC	CASSPEQYSYEQYF
TRBD1	NA	TRBV6-5	TRBJ1-5	TGTGCCAGCAGCCCGACAGGGGGCGGCAATCAGCCCCAGCATTTT	CASSPTGGGNQPQHF
NA	NA	TRBV3-1/TRBV3-2	TRBJ1-2	TGTGCCAGCACCAACTGGGGCAGGGGCGAGGATGGCTACACCTTC	CASTNWGRGEDGYTF
NA	NA	TRBV2	TRBJ1-2	TGTGCCAGCAGTGAATTCAGGGGAGGGAGCTACACCTTC	CASSEFRGGSYTF
NA	NA	TRBV21-1	TRBJ1-5	TGTGCCAGCAGCAAAGTGCCTCGGGACAGGGGTACTCAGCCCCAGCATTTT	CASSKVPRDRGTQPQHF
NA	NA	TRBV19	TRBJ1-1	TGTGCCAGTAGTATATTGGGAGGGGCACACACTGAAGCTTTCTTT	CASSILGGAHTEAFF
NA	once	TRBV5-4	TRBJ2-2	TGTGCCACCACACCAGATATGAACACCGGGGAGCTGTTTTTT	CATTPDMNTGELFF
NA	NA	TRBV5-1	TRBJ1-2	TGCGCCAGCAGCTTGGAGGGGCAGTACTATGGCTACACCTTC	CASSLEGQYYGYTF
TRBD1	NA	TRBV2	TRBJ2-2	TGTGCCAGCAAGGACAGGGAGTCGACCGGGGAGCTGTTTTTT	CASKDRESTGELFF
NA	NA	TRBV3-1/TRBV3-2	TRBJ1-1	TGTGCCAGCAGCCAGGCATACCTTAGTGGGCGAAGTACTGAAGCTTTCTTT	CASSQAYLSGRSTEAFF
TRBD1	NA	TRBV27	TRBJ1-2	TGTGCCAGCAGTACGCCCCATACAGGGGGCTATGGCTACACCTTC	CASSTPHTGGYGYTF
TRBD2	once	TRBV7-9	TRBJ2-7	TGTGCCAGCAGCTCCTTTAGCGGGGGTACGGACGAGCAGTACTTC	CASSSFSGGTDEQYF